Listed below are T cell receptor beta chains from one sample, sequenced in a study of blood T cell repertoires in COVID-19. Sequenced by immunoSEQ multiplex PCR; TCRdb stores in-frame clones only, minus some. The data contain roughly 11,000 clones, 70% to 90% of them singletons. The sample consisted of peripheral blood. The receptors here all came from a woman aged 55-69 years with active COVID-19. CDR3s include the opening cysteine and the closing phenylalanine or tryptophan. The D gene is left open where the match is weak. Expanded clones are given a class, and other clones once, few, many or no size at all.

TGTGCCAGCAGTGAAGCCCACCCGCGGACAGGGGCGGTACGTGAATTC	CASSEAHPRTGAVREF	TRBJ1-2	-	TRBV2	TRBD1
TGTGCCAGCAGCCAAGGACGCGGGGACACCGGGGAGCTGTTTTTT	CASSQGRGDTGELFF	TRBJ2-2	-	TRBV4-2	-
TGCGCCAGCAGCTTGGGGACAGGGTTGGGGGAAAAACTGTTTTTT	CASSLGTGLGEKLFF	TRBJ1-4	-	TRBV5-1	TRBD1
TGCAGTGCTAAGGGGAATCAGCCCCAGCATTTT	CSAKGNQPQHF	TRBJ1-5	-	TRBV20-1	-
TGTGCCTGGAGTCGGGACTCAGTGGGTGCAGCTTTCTTT	CAWSRDSVGAAFF	TRBJ1-1	-	TRBV30	-
TGTGCCAGCAGCGAGCGACGGGACAGGGCGGTCGGTGGCACCATATATTTT	CASSERRDRAVGGTIYF	TRBJ1-3	-	TRBV21-1	-
TGTGCCAGCAGGCTACAGGGGGCTAATGGAGAAAAACTGTTTTTT	CASRLQGANGEKLFF	TRBJ1-4	-	TRBV2	TRBD1
TGTGCCATCAGTGACAGGACAGGATCCACTGAAGCTTTCTTT	CAISDRTGSTEAFF	TRBJ1-1	-	TRBV10-3	TRBD1
TGCGCCAGCAGTGGAGTATTGGGAAACACCATATATTTT	CASSGVLGNTIYF	TRBJ1-3	-	TRBV10-1	-
TGTGCCAGCAGCTTAGTGGGGGTGGAGGGTGAAAAACTGTTTTTT	CASSLVGVEGEKLFF	TRBJ1-4	-	TRBV7-8	-
TGCGCCAGCAGCTTGGAGGCGGGGGACCAGCCCCAGCATTTT	CASSLEAGDQPQHF	TRBJ1-5	-	TRBV5-1	-
TGTGCCATCAGCGGACAGGGGCTATACAATGAGCAGTTCTTC	CAISGQGLYNEQFF	TRBJ2-1	-	TRBV10-3	TRBD1
TGTGCCAGCAGCTTAGAGCACCAGGGGGTTATGACCGGGGAGCTGTTTTTT	CASSLEHQGVMTGELFF	TRBJ2-2	few	TRBV7-6	TRBD1
TGTGCCAGCAGGCAGGGTCAGAATGAAAAACTGTTTTTT	CASRQGQNEKLFF	TRBJ1-4	once	TRBV4-2	-
TGTGCCAGCAGAAAAGGGGGGGATAACAATTCACCCCTCCACTTT	CASRKGGDNNSPLHF	TRBJ1-6	-	TRBV25-1	-
TGTGCCAGCTATGGGCAGTACAATGAGCAGTTCTTC	CASYGQYNEQFF	TRBJ2-1	-	TRBV28	-
TGTGCCAGCAGTGACCTCTTCACTGAAGCTTTCTTT	CASSDLFTEAFF	TRBJ1-1	once	TRBV25-1	-
TGTGCCAGCAGGGGGGGGGAAGCCCCGAGCTCCTACAATGAGCAGTTCTTC	CASRGGEAPSSYNEQFF	TRBJ2-1	-	TRBV7-9	TRBD2
TGTGCCAGCAGCCAAGATATTCCGGACAGGCAGAACACTGAAGCTTTCTTT	CASSQDIPDRQNTEAFF	TRBJ1-1	-	TRBV4-2	TRBD1
TGTGCCAGCAGGACCGGACAGATCCTAAGAGAGACCCAGTACTTC	CASRTGQILRETQYF	TRBJ2-5	-	TRBV6-5	-
TGCGCCAGCAGCTCTCCCGGGACTAGCGGGAGGATCGAGCAGTACTTC	CASSSPGTSGRIEQYF	TRBJ2-7	-	TRBV5-1	TRBD2
TGCGCCAGCAGCTTCGGCGGTAGCGGGATCGGCTACGAGCAGTACTTC	CASSFGGSGIGYEQYF	TRBJ2-7	-	TRBV5-1	TRBD2
TGTGCCAGCAGGGAACTAGCGGGTTACAATGAGCAGTTCTTC	CASRELAGYNEQFF	TRBJ2-1	-	TRBV5-5	TRBD2
TGTGCCAGCAGCTTGCAACCGGGTCCAAGCTCTGGAAACACCATATATTTT	CASSLQPGPSSGNTIYF	TRBJ1-3	-	TRBV7-8	-
TGTGCCAGCAGTGGGACTAGCGAAGAGACCCAGTACTTC	CASSGTSEETQYF	TRBJ2-5	-	TRBV5-4	TRBD2
TGTGCCAGCTCGGAGGGCACCAATAATGAAAAACTGTTTTTT	CASSEGTNNEKLFF	TRBJ1-4	-	TRBV18	-
TGTGCCAGCAGCTTGGACAGCTCCTACAATGAGCAGTTCTTC	CASSLDSSYNEQFF	TRBJ2-1	-	TRBV7-3	-
TGTGCCACCAGTGACCACGGACAGTTCCTCACCGGGGAGCTGTTTTTT	CATSDHGQFLTGELFF	TRBJ2-2	-	TRBV24-1	-